The 2 T cell receptor beta chains below come from one sample, sequenced in a study of shared clonotypes between healthy human individuals (TCRdb year 2020). Preparation of the library involved the immunoSEQ multiplex PCR assay. Drawn from immuneACCESS, this table holds only the in-frame rearrangements with V and J called that TCRdb kept. Clones are partly lost; checked studies trace under half to an unresolved V gene and leave the rest unexplained. This sample lists hundreds of thousands of clones; around 81% were detected once. 9.5% to 15% of the sample rests with the top ten. The sample was PBMCs. Receptors originate from a woman in her thirties or forties in good health. Some clones in this sample may be carry-over from other donors' samples.

The CDR3 DNA reads as TGTGCCAGCAGTGAATCGGGACTAGAATATGGCACAGATACGCAGTATTTT. It codes for CASSESGLEYGTDTQYF. The rearrangement links TRBV2 to TRBJ2-3, with TRBD2 identical over 8 bases. There are 17 residues in the CDR3. Germline CDR1 reads SNHLY; CDR2 reads FYNNEI. V shed 2 bases and J 1 base; nucleotides not matched to a gene: 8.

This sequence joins TRBV7-6 and TRBJ2-2, with TRBD2 as a possible D gene (5 bases). The germline V gene encodes CDR1 SGHVS and CDR2 FNYEAQ. V was pared by 1 base and J by 0 bases, with 9 bases between. CDR3 length: 16 amino acids. The CDR3 here is CASSLDGSANTGELFF. DNA for the CDR3: TGTGCCAGCAGCTTAGATGGGAGCGCGAACACCGGGGAGCTGTTTTTT.